The clone carrying this TCR beta chain appeared a few times. What it recognizes is unknown. Primers: 60 Vbeta forward and 13 Jbeta reverse. This table comes from immunoSEQ multiplex PCR, and its TCRdb copy is limited to in-frame clones, with some not included. The sample lists 150,000 to 200,000 clones, around 68% occurring once. The sample originates from a study of cytomegalovirus exposure and HLA in healthy donors. This CDR3 spans 14 amino acids. Germline V gives CDR1 ENHRY, CDR2 SYGVKD. Between the trimmed V and J ends, which lost 6 bases and 1 base, there was a span of 9 bases. Study-wide results and caveats: Serostatus for CMV was the only available immune exposure information. Earlier analysis yielded a pattern in which most TCR beta V segments were productive about 87% or about 30% of the time. For cytomegalovirus status, the classifier reportedly gave diagnoses with high specificity and sensitivity.

This clonotype was obtained from a girl aged 10 to 17 in good health and CMV-seronegative. Source material: PBMCs. The rearrangement links TRBV10-3 to TRBJ1-4, with a possible D match to TRBD1 (6 bases). CDR3 region: CAIRQQGTNEKLFF. Written as DNA, the CDR3 is TGTGCCATCAGACAACAGGGAACTAATGAAAAACTGTTTTTT.